This entry lists 12 T cell receptor beta chains sequenced from one sample in a study of patients and donors after allogeneic stem cell transplantation. TCRdb used MiXCR to reprocess the RT-PCR reads, holding one entry per CDR3 protein. The data contain tens of thousands of distinct CDR3 sequences, 6.8% of them singletons. The specimen sequenced was blood, either unsorted or a sorted T cell fraction (not recorded which). The receptors originated from a human donor who was either an allogeneic HSCT recipient or a stem cell or donor lymphocyte infusion donor (not recorded which). It is not recorded whose cells these are; they may come from a transplant donor.

In this sample, this clonotype turned up many times. The J gene is TRBJ2-1, the V gene TRBV2, with a tentative D call TRBD2 (6 bases). The ends were cut back, 2 bases at V and 5 bases at J, with 10 bases in the middle. The CDR3 has 14 residues. The germline gives CDR1 SNHLY, CDR2 FYNNEI. Written as DNA, the CDR3 is TGTGCCAGCAGTGAAACGGGAGTGCACAATGAGCAGTTCTTC. Encoded protein: CASSETGVHNEQFF.

In its sample, this clonotype was seen many times. In DNA, the CDR3 is TGTGCCAGCAGTTCGGGACAGGGCAATCAGCCCCAGCATTTT. Translated: CASSSGQGNQPQHF. The gene calls are TRBV28 and TRBJ1-5, with 8 nucleotides matching TRBD1. Per germline, CDR1 MDHEN and CDR2 SYDVKM. The CDR3 extends over 14 amino acids. After removal of 4 bases from V and 2 bases from J, the junction contained 1 base not matched to a gene.

This clonotype was seen repeatedly, ten times or more. The chain carries TRBV12-3 or TRBV12-4 and TRBJ1-2; weak D call: TRBD1 (6 bases). This CDR3 contains 13 residues. The V and J ends lost 2 bases and 7 bases respectively, with 11 bases between them. CDR3 in amino acids: CASSLQGLGGYTF. The CDR3 region has the DNA TGTGCCAGCAGTTTACAGGGGTTGGGTGGCTACACCTTC.

This clonotype has at least ten counts. The chain links TRBV29-1 to TRBJ1-4; D gene unclear. The CDR3 has 13 amino acids. V was trimmed by 4 bases and J by 8 bases, leaving 14 bases between them. The germline CDR1 and CDR2 sequences are SQVTM and ANQGSEA. As DNA, the CDR3 is TGCAGCGTTGCTCGCATACCTAGGGAAAAACTGTTTTTT. It translates to CSVARIPREKLFF.

This clonotype was picked up many times. The chain recombines TRBV9 with TRBJ2-1; possibly TRBD1 for D (5 bases). There are 15 residues in the CDR3. Trimming took off 4 bases at V and 4 bases at J, with 15 bases between the two ends. Germline assignment: CDR1 SGDLS and CDR2 YYNGEE. Here the CDR3 DNA reads TGTGCCAGCAGCCCGAATCAGAGGACATACAATGAGCAGTTCTTC. Translating it yields CASSPNQRTYNEQFF.

In this sample, this clonotype turned up many times. The chain links TRBV7-9 to TRBJ2-1; no definite D call. The CDR3 contains 15 residues. V dropped 5 bases and J dropped 0 bases, with 11 bases sitting between them. Germline CDR1 and CDR2: SEHNR and FQNEAQ (reference sequence). Here the CDR3 reads CASSAALTSYNEQFF. The CDR3, as DNA: TGTGCCAGCAGCGCTGCGCTAACCTCCTACAATGAGCAGTTCTTC.

This clonotype occurred a few times. The chain links TRBV10-3 to TRBJ1-4; the D gene is possibly TRBD1 (5 bases). Germline values: CDR1 ENHRY, CDR2 SYGVKD. The CDR3 is 20 amino acids. The CDR3 DNA is TGTCTGCCATCAGACCATCCTTTGGGACCGCACTACGCCACTAATGAAAAACTGTTTTTT. Translated: CLPSDHPLGPHYATNEKLFF.

CDR3 bases: TGTGCCAGCAGCAAGACAGCGTATGGCTACACCTTC. Translating it yields CASSKTAYGYTF. This sequence joins TRBV6-5 and TRBJ1-2; a weak D match, TRBD1 (5 bases). Germline-derived CDR1 and CDR2 are MNHEY and SVGAGI. Trimming stripped 6 bases from V and 5 bases from J, with 10 bases between. This CDR3 comprises 12 residues.

This clonotype was recorded at least ten times. The V gene is TRBV14, the J gene TRBJ2-7, with 11 positions matching TRBD2. Germline loops: CDR1 SGHDN, CDR2 FVKESK. Losses at the gene ends were 3 bases for V and 3 bases for J; bases not matched to a gene: 4. The CDR3 spans 15 residues. The CDR3 DNA reads as TGTGCCAGCAGCCAGGGACTAGCGGATTTCTACGAGCAGTACTTC. Translating gives CASSQGLADFYEQYF.

The V and J genes are TRBV12-3 or TRBV12-4 and TRBJ1-3, with D uncertain. The CDR3 covers 15 residues. Between the trimmed V and J ends, which lost 3 bases and 0 bases, there was a span of 9 bases. CDR3 loop: CASSFPPRSGNTIYF. Here the CDR3 DNA reads TGTGCCAGCAGTTTCCCCCCACGCTCTGGAAACACCATATATTTT.

This clonotype was observed many times. The V call is TRBV7-2, the J call TRBJ2-1, with D perhaps TRBD1 (6 bases). V was cut by 1 base and J by 6 bases, with 13 bases left in between. Germline V gene sequence: CDR1 SGHTA, CDR2 FQGNSA. This CDR3 has 15 residues. The CDR3 sequence: CASSLEGARGNEQFF. The CDR3 region has the DNA TGTGCCAGCAGCTTAGAAGGGGCCAGGGGCAATGAGCAGTTCTTC.

There are many counts of this clonotype. The rearrangement joins TRBV5-5 to TRBJ2-1; possibly TRBD1 for D (5 bases). This CDR3 comprises 13 residues. Germline V gene lookup returns CDR1 SGHKS and CDR2 YYEKEE (reference sequence). Deletions cut 7 bases from V and 7 bases from J, with 15 bases between. The CDR3 sequence is CASSRQPQNEQFF. The CDR3 nucleotides are TGTGCCAGCTCGAGACAGCCCCAAAATGAGCAGTTCTTC.